The 4 T cell receptor beta chains listed next were all sequenced from one sample in a study of blood T cells in healthy people across ages. A sample-barcoded 5' primer and a J-beta primer mix were used in a second PCR of roughly 6 to 11 cycles. TCRdb passed the 5' RACE reads through MiXCR, listing each CDR3 protein once. This sample carries approximately 810,000 distinct CDR3 sequences, around 28% of them seen once, and the ten largest clones take 17%. Material: blood. Receptors originate from a woman of 80 years or more in good health.

Of note for this clonotype: A much more abundant neighbour one base away suggests this may be a read error. This chain joins TRBV4-3 and TRBJ1-2; D remains ambiguous. Germline loops: CDR1 LGHNA, CDR2 YSLEER. This CDR3 has 14 residues. The CDR3 DNA is TGCGCCAGCAACCAAGATGCGCAGACTTATGGCTACACCTTC. Translating gives CASNQDAQTYGYTF.

J is TRBJ1-5 and V is TRBV6-2 or TRBV6-3; possible D gene TRBD1, 6 bases. Germline V lookup: CDR1 MNHEY, CDR2 SVGEGT. V gave up 7 bases and J gave up 6 bases, with 13 bases separating them. The CDR3 runs 13 residues. The CDR3 region has the DNA TGTGCCAGCACCTGGACACAGGGTCAGCCCCAGCATTTT. Its translation: CASTWTQGQPQHF.

As for this clonotype: A much larger clone lies one base from this, so it may be a read error. The CDR3 region has the DNA TGCAGCGGAGGGTTTCGGGAAAACATTCAGTACTTC. Its translation is CSGGFRENIQYF. The V gene is TRBV29-1, the J gene TRBJ2-4; maybe TRBD2 (5 bases). V was trimmed by 7 bases and J by 5 bases, leaving 12 bases between them. Germline V lookup: CDR1 SQVTM, CDR2 ANQGSEA. The CDR3 consists of 12 residues.

The chain combines TRBV5-8 with TRBJ2-3, with 7 bases lining up with TRBD2. Losses at the gene ends were 2 bases for V and 5 bases for J; bases not matched to a gene: 8. CDR1 and CDR2 (germline): SGHTS, YDEGEE. The CDR3 loop spans 15 amino acids. The CDR3 region has the DNA TGTGCCAGCAGCTTCCATCTGGGGAGGGGAGATACGCAGTATTTT. Its protein product is CASSFHLGRGDTQYF.